The T cell receptor (beta chain) under discussion was sequenced for a study of identical twins (dated by TCRdb to about 2016). About the study as a whole: TCR alpha and beta repertoires from monozygotic twins, unrelated adults of various ages and cord blood were deep-sequenced to test whether fetal clonotypes persist. To rule out contamination, the twin experiments were replicated at different times with different library preparation protocols. What the work shows at the level of the full study, not this receptor alone: Abundant cord blood beta clonotypes carried fewer insertions; young adult naive repertoires showed a weaker similar trend, while memory repertoires showed none. Excess twin sharing in beta out-of-frame sequences was weaker because fewer shared sequences lowered the signal-to-noise ratio. Compared with coincidental sharing between unrelated individuals, out-of-frame TCR alpha sequences shared between twins showed an excess of sequences with low generation probability. In monozygotic twins, out-of-frame TCR alpha sharing was systematically underestimated by recombination models, although the models agreed with sharing between unrelated individuals. Invariant T cells such as MAIT and iNKT could partly confound zero-insertion analyses, although diverse VJ usage argued against such confounding for most clonotypes. Because the same donors could not be followed over many years, the conclusions relied on cross-sectional statistical analysis.

Every donor in the study was a healthy Caucasian. Three pairs of female monozygotic twins, all aged about 18 to 29 years, made up the twin cohort. Peripheral blood mononuclear cells were the source from which RNA for the TCR libraries was isolated. Libraries were constructed by 5' RACE. Sequenced on an Illumina HiSeq 2000. Template switching introduced a universal primer binding site; the final cDNA contained a unique molecular identifier, enabling accurate counting of TCR cDNA molecules. Specific primers in the conserved constant-segment region were used to synthesize first-strand cDNA for TCR alpha and beta chains. To control for contamination, every cDNA library carried two barcodes: a SMART-Mk sample barcode plus Illumina barcodes. TruSeq adapter sequences along with Illumina sample barcodes were introduced in two successive PCR steps. Sequencing of the TCR alpha and beta cDNA libraries was done on the Illumina HiSeq platform using custom primers. In the paper's pipeline: MiGEC processed the raw reads to extract unique molecular identifiers, while MiXCR was used to determine the CDR3 positions. For each individual, recombination models were inferred using an EM algorithm with the repgenHMM and IGoR tools. The analysis of shared clonotypes was done with the tcR package in R, with sharing normalized by the product of cloneset sizes. Out-of-frame nonproductive sequences were analyzed to study raw recombination free of thymic and clonal selection effects. TCRdb passed the public sequencing reads through fastp at Q25 and MiXCR, retaining productive beta sequences. Each CDR3 protein gets just one entry, which takes the most common genes and DNA from the rows behind it. The V and J calls were determined by TCRdb, not by the authors. This sample comprises fewer than 900,000 distinct CDR3 sequences, 15% to 20% of them detected only once. The ten largest account for around 13% of the sample.

Notes on this clonotype: The antigen it recognizes is unknown. No much larger clone is present one base from it, and per-base qualities are unavailable.

Spanning cysteine to phenylalanine, the CDR3 consists of 17 amino acids. The read is trimmed to its CDR3 DNA, 51 bases read in frame from base 1. The germline V gene sets CDR1 to SNHLY and CDR2 to FYNNEI. Trimmed from V: 5 bases; trimmed from J: 0 bases; junction bases lacking a gene match: 10. These records were also assigned to another study, of T cells expressing NK-cell markers. The second publication reports: Three sorted T-cell subsets (CD3+CD56+NKG2C+, CD3+CD56+NKG2C- and CD3+CD56-NKG2C+) from several donors had their TCR beta-chain repertoires profiled. Seven of the eight sequenced donors were HCMV-seropositive and one was HCMV-seronegative. In several experiments an anti-gammadeltaTCR antibody was added to restrict sorting to alphabetaTCR-expressing T cells. For about 6 donors, the dominant CD3+CD56+NKG2C+ clonotypes were among the top 10 CD8+ clonotypes and accounted for roughly 1.0-7.5% of CD8+ T cells. Those dominant clonotypes were again the most abundant among CD3+CD56-NKG2C+ cells in several donors, at about 28.3-65%. Whether the expanded NKG2C-expressing T cell clones were specific for HCMV antigens remained unclear. Randomly selected healthy volunteers, three men and five women, were used as the eight sequenced donors. HCMV serostatus was determined by detecting HCMV-specific IgG in serum with a commercial ELISA kit. Bulk peripheral blood T-cell repertoires were additionally sequenced from unsorted PBMC for about 6 donors. MIGEC handled demultiplexing of the reads and grouping by UMI, while MiTCR was used to assemble and quantify clonotypes. Only TCR cDNA sequences supported by at least two reads were kept to exclude erroneous sequences. The tcR package was used for downstream repertoire analysis, and clonotypes were matched across fractions by CDR3 nucleotide sequence plus V segment. VDJmatch was used to annotate antigen specificity against VDJdb, with one amino acid substitution in CDR3 permitted.

The sequence is built from TRBV2 and TRBJ2-1, and TRBD1 aligns with 7 junction nucleotides. Sequenced material: PBMCs. This clonotype was sampled from a woman aged 18-29 years in good health. For the CDR3, the sequence is CASSPYVDRSSYNEQFF. Here is the DNA: TGTGCCAGCAGTCCTTACGTGGACAGGTCCTCCTACAATGAGCAGTTCTTC.